This entry features one T cell receptor beta chain sequence. This clonotype occurred many times. Its antigen is not yet known. Base qualities were left out, and no much larger clone turns up one base away. This sample stems from a study of blood T cells in healthy people across ages (dated by TCRdb to between 2014 and 2017). In terms of the full investigation: Template switching captured roughly one uniquely barcoded TCR beta cDNA molecule per two T cells in model experiments. Age-related changes in TCR beta repertoire diversity were measured in the study by deep sequencing normalized with unique cDNA molecular identifiers. The donors were split into four age groups: young (average 16 years), middle-aged (39), aged (around 67) and long-lived (under 85). To avoid experimental bias, donors of different ages were spread randomly across the sequencing lanes. Two additional independent replicas of 1 million unique cDNA reads from the same blood draw were analyzed for two donors (one aged 18 to 30 and one aged 80 or older). What the authors observed across the whole study: Bulk unsorted PBMC profiling prevented conclusive comparison of naive and antigen-experienced compartments. As age increased, observed TCR beta diversity per million T cells dropped in a roughly linear way, and a significant reduction was already evident by age 40. Observed TCR beta diversity correlated strongly with the percentage of naive T cells measured by flow cytometry. Estimates of total diversity based on one million sequenced T cells were considered lower bounds and underestimates. Because donor CMV infection status was unknown, age-related changes in expanded clonotypes were potentially confounded. The long-lived group showed more naive CD4+ T cells, fewer expanded clones and increased TCR diversity than the aged group, suggesting age selection.

Donors were 40 or so systemically healthy Caucasian individuals from Russia aged 6 to 90 years. Around 10 milliliters of peripheral blood were drawn from each donor into EDTA-treated Vacutainer tubes. Ficoll-Paque density-gradient centrifugation was used to isolate PBMCs, with at least 6 million obtained per sample. Total RNA, at least 6 micrograms per sample, was extracted from PBMCs with Trizol reagent. Naive CD45RAhigh/CD27high T cell percentages were measured by flow cytometry on a PBMC aliquot from every donor. Library creation used 5' RACE. The listed sequencing device is Illumina HiSeq 2500. A second 7 to 11 cycle PCR used a sample-barcoded 5' primer and a J-beta primer mix. A template-switch 5' adaptor carrying 12 random nucleotides introduced a unique molecular identifier onto each TCR beta cDNA molecule. At least 2.5 million CDR3-containing paired-end reads were obtained from each sample. First-strand cDNA was synthesized from all RNA with the Mint cDNA synthesis kit, primed by a TRBC-specific oligonucleotide. Following uracil-DNA glycosylase treatment, all cDNA underwent a first 18-cycle PCR with the universal primers M1SS and BC2_uni_R. The published analysis was carried out like this. Each sample was normalized by randomly selecting 1 million high-quality reads, each carrying a distinct molecular identifier. Reads with shared molecular identifiers were discarded instead of being binned into consensus sequences. MiTCR, with a Q25 quality threshold and the strictest error-elimination algorithm, was used for CDR3 identification, clonotype clustering and error correction. Lower-bound total TCR beta diversity was estimated with a nonparametric unseen species model using Euler transformation. TCRdb handled the public reads itself, with Q25 trimming in fastp and clone calling in MiXCR, and kept productive beta chains. Each entry is one CDR3 protein sequence, shown with its most common DNA and genes. The V and J calls reflect TCRdb's pipeline rather than the authors' work. The sample data list fewer than 800,000 distinct CDR3 sequences, and about 32% of these were observed just once. The ten largest clonotypes hold about 16% of the sample.

The junction shows trimming of 2 bases on V and 4 bases on J, plus 20 bases between the germline ends. The germline V gene supplies CDR1 MNHEY and CDR2 SVGAGI. The CDR3, from cysteine to phenylalanine, totals 17 residues. Solely the CDR3 DNA is kept, with 51 bases framed from the first base. Rearrangement joined TRBV6-5 to TRBJ1-2, with TRBD1 perhaps the D gene, on 5 matching bases. Source material: blood. This sequence was found in a woman of 80 years or more in good health. Donor details come from another sample of the same person, matched by shared clones. The CDR3 region reads CASSYALGAGGIYGYTF. DNA sequence: TGTGCCAGCAGTTACGCGCTAGGGGCAGGTGGGATCTATGGCTACACCTTC.